A single sample is the source of the 14 T cell receptor beta chains below, sequenced in a study of cytomegalovirus exposure and HLA in healthy donors. PCR amplification relied on 60 Vbeta primers (plus 13 Jbeta primers). Assay: immunoSEQ multiplex PCR; the TCRdb copy retains only in-frame clones and omits some. This sample has more than 85,000 clones, with approximately 72% found just once. Sample: PBMCs. The receptors here all came from a young man in good health and CMV-seronegative.

This clone came up a few times. The chain is built from TRBV7-2 and TRBJ2-1, with 11 bases that match TRBD2. CDR1 and CDR2 from the germline V gene are SGHTA and FQGNSA. The junction had 15 bases not matched to a gene; V was cut back by 5 bases and J by 6 bases. This CDR3 is 18 amino acids long. CDR3 sequence reads: CASSQDSSLLAGGNEQFF. The CDR3 region has the DNA TGTGCCAGCAGCCAAGATAGTTCCTTGCTAGCGGGAGGCAATGAGCAGTTCTTC.

V gene TRBV25-1 combines with J gene TRBJ1-2; D gene ambiguous. The V gene lost 4 bases and the J gene lost 0 bases, with 9 bases spanning the gap. The germline V gene encodes CDR1 MGHDK and CDR2 SYGVNS. This CDR3 contains 14 residues. This chain's CDR3 is CASSAIRANYGYTF. CDR3 sequence (DNA): TGTGCCAGCAGTGCCATCCGAGCTAACTATGGCTACACCTTC.

This clone was picked up one time. The chain is built from TRBV19 and TRBJ1-2; D might be TRBD1 (5 bases). CDR3 length equals 12 residues. Trimming shortened V by 1 base and J by 5 bases, and 5 bases separated the two germline ends. From germline, CDR1 is LNHDA and CDR2 SQIVND (reference sequence). The CDR3 sequence: CASSIGQYGYTF. Here the CDR3 DNA reads TGTGCCAGTAGTATAGGACAGTATGGCTACACCTTC.

The V and J genes are TRBV27 and TRBJ2-1; D uncertain. Germline V lookup: CDR1 MNHEY, CDR2 SMNVEV (reference sequence). The CDR3 sequence is 15 residues long. V was shortened by 3 bases and J by 4 bases, with 13 bases between the two germline ends. CDR3 protein: CASSFSTSSYNEQFF. The CDR3 DNA reads as TGTGCCAGCAGTTTCAGTACCTCAAGTTACAATGAGCAGTTCTTC.

The J gene is TRBJ2-3, the V gene TRBV25-1, with D perhaps matching TRBD1 (7 bases). CDR1 is MGHDK, CDR2 SYGVNS, per germline. With 3 bases removed from V and 3 bases from J, the gap between germline ends came to 16 bases. There are 16 residues in the CDR3. CDR3 sequence (DNA): TGTGCCAGCAGTGATACGAGACAGGGAGGAACAGATACGCAGTATTTT. Translation gives CASSDTRQGGTDTQYF.

V gene TRBV28 combines with J gene TRBJ2-4, with D perhaps matching TRBD1 (5 bases). The V end lost 4 bases, the J end lost 4 bases, and 14 bases lay between the germline ends. Germline V gives CDR1 MDHEN, CDR2 SYDVKM. The length of the CDR3 is 15 residues. CDR3 sequence reads: CASSWAGTGKNIQYF. The CDR3 DNA reads TGTGCCAGCAGTTGGGCAGGAACAGGAAAAAACATTCAGTACTTC.

This sequence joins TRBV5-4 and TRBJ1-1; unclear D gene. CDR3 length: 14 residues. Trimming removed 3 bases from V and 8 bases from J, with 17 bases in between. Germline CDR1 reads SGHNT; CDR2 reads YYREEE (reference sequence). The CDR3 reads CASSSSGMGQEAFF. Here the CDR3 DNA reads TGTGCCAGCAGCTCATCCGGGATGGGTCAAGAAGCTTTCTTT.

This clone was seen more than once but under ten times. The chain recombines TRBV28 with TRBJ2-5, with a possible D match to TRBD1 (6 bases). V lost 2 bases, J lost 4 bases, and 14 bases lay in between. The CDR3 is 15 residues long. The germline CDR1 and CDR2 sequences are MDHEN and SYDVKM. The CDR3 spells CASSLPIQGRETQYF. CDR3 bases: TGTGCCAGCAGTTTACCCATACAGGGTAGAGAGACCCAGTACTTC.

The chain combines TRBV25-1 with TRBJ1-2; TRBD1 aligns across 11 bases. Trimming took 3 bases from V and 6 from J; bases not matched to a gene: 3. Germline V gene lookup returns CDR1 MGHDK and CDR2 SYGVNS. The CDR3 has 14 residues. This chain's CDR3 is CASSDGTGGNGYTF. In DNA, the CDR3 is TGTGCCAGCAGTGATGGGACAGGGGGGAATGGCTACACCTTC.

The chain combines TRBV4-3 with TRBJ2-2; a possible D gene is TRBD1 (5 bases). V shed 0 bases and J shed 4 bases, with 15 bases lying between them. This CDR3 region has 17 residues. CDR1 is LGHNA and CDR2 is YSLEER in the germline V gene. The CDR3 nucleotides are TGCGCCAGCAGCCAAGATTCGGTACAGGCTGCCACCGGGGAGCTGTTTTTT. Protein product: CASSQDSVQAATGELFF.

This clone was detected only once. The chain uses TRBV9 and TRBJ2-1; 14 bases align to TRBD2. Germline CDR1 is SGDLS and CDR2 is YYNGEE. The ends lost 4 bases at V and 8 bases at J; junction bases unmatched: 17. The CDR3 is made up of 19 amino acids. The chain's CDR3 is CASSPYGTSGSITVYEQFF. The CDR3 region has the DNA TGTGCCAGCAGCCCGTATGGGACTAGCGGGAGTATTACGGTCTATGAGCAGTTCTTC.

The chain is built from TRBV9 and TRBJ1-1; D is possibly TRBD1 (5 bases). This CDR3 comprises 12 residues. V lost 0 bases to trimming and J lost 10 bases, with 10 bases between them. The V gene's germline CDR1 is SGDLS and CDR2 YYNGEE. This CDR3 reads CASSVVGGVAFF. The CDR3 DNA sequence: TGTGCCAGCAGCGTAGTGGGGGGAGTAGCTTTCTTT.

The chain links TRBV19 to TRBJ2-7; a possible D gene is TRBD1 (5 bases). Germline CDR1 LNHDA, CDR2 SQIVND (reference sequence). The CDR3 is 15 amino acids. V lost 5 bases and J lost 4, with 18 bases in between. The CDR3 region is CASSRGLQGGYEQYF. In DNA, the CDR3 is TGTGCCAGTAGTCGTGGGCTCCAGGGTGGGTACGAGCAGTACTTC. The whole variable domain, filled in from reference TRBV19 and TRBJ2-7, reads DGGITQSPKYLFRKEGQNVTLSCEQNLNHDAMYWYRQDPGQGLRLIYYSQIVNDFQKGDIAEGYSVSREKKESFPLTVTSAQKNPTAFYLCASSRGLQGGYEQYFGPGTRLTVT.

This clone showed up just a few times. The gene calls are TRBV19 and TRBJ2-1; 10 nucleotides agree with TRBD1. With 5 bases clipped from V and 5 bases from J, the junction kept 12 bases outside the gene matches. The germline V gene has CDR1 LNHDA and CDR2 SQIVND (reference sequence). CDR3 size: 17 residues. DNA of the CDR3: TGTGCCAGTAGTCCCAGGACAGGGGGATTTCTGGACAATGAGCAGTTCTTC. Translation gives CASSPRTGGFLDNEQFF.